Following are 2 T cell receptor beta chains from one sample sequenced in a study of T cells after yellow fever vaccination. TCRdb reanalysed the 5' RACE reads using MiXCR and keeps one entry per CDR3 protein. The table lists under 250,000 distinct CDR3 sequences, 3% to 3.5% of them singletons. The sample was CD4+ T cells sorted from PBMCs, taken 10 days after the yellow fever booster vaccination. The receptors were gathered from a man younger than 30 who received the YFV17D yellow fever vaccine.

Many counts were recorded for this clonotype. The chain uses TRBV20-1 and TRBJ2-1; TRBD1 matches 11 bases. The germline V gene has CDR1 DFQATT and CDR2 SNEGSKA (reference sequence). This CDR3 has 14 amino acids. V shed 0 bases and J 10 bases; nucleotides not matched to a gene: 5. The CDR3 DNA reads TGCAGTGCTAGAGATCGGGACAGGGGGGACGAGCAGTTCTTC. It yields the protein CSARDRDRGDEQFF.

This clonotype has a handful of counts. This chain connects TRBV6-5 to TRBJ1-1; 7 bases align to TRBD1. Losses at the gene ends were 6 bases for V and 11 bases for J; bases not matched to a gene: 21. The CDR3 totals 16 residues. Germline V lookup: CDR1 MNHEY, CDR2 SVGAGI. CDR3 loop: CASSPLPGQNRPFAFF. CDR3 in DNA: TGTGCCAGCAGCCCCCTTCCGGGACAGAATAGACCGTTCGCTTTCTTT.